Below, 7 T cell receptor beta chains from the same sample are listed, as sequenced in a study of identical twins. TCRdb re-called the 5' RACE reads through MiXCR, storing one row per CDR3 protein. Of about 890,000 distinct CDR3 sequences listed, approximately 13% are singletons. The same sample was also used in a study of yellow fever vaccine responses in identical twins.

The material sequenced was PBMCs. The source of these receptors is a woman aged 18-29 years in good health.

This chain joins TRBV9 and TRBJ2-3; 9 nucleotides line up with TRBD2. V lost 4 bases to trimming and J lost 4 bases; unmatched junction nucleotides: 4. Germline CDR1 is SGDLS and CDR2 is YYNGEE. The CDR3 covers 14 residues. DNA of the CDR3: TGTGCCAGCAGCTTAGCGGGAGAGTCAGATACGCAGTATTTT. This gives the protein CASSLAGESDTQYF.

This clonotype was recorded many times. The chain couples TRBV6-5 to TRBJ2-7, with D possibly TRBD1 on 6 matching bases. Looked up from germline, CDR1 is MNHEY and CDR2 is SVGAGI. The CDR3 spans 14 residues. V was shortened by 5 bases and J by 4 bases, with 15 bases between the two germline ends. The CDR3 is CASSHRDISYEQYF. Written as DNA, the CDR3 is TGTGCCAGCAGTCACCGGGACATCTCTTACGAGCAGTACTTC.

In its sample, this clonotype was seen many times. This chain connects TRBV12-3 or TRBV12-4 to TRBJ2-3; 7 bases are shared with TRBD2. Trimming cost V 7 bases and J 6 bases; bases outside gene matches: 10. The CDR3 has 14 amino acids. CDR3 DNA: TGTGCCAGCACGACTACTCAGGGAGGGGATACGCAGTATTTT. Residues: CASTTTQGGDTQYF.

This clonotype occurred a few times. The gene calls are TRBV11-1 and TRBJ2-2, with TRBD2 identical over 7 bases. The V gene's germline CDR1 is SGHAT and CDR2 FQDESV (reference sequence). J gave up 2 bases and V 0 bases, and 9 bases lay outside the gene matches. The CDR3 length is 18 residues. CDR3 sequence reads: CASSLASLREKNTGELFF. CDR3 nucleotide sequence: TGTGCCAGCAGCTTAGCGTCCCTGCGGGAGAAAAACACCGGGGAGCTGTTTTTT.

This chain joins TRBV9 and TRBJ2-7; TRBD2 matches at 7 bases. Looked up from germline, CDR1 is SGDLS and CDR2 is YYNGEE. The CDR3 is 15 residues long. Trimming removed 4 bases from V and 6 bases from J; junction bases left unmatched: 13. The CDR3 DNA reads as TGTGCCAGCAGCCCACGGGGAGCGGGACTCGGCGAGCAGTACTTC. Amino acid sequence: CASSPRGAGLGEQYF.

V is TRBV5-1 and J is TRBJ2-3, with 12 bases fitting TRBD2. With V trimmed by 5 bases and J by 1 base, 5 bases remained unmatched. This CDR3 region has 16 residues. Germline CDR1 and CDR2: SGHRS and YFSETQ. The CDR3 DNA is TGCGCCAGCAGAACGGGACTAGCGGGCCGCACAGATACGCAGTATTTT. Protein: CASRTGLAGRTDTQYF.

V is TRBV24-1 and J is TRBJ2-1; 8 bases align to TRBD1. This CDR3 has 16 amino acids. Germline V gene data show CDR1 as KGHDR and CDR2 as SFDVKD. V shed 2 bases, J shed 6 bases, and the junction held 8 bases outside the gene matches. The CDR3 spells CATSDWAWQGANEQFF. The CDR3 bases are TGTGCCACCAGTGATTGGGCTTGGCAGGGGGCCAATGAGCAGTTCTTC.